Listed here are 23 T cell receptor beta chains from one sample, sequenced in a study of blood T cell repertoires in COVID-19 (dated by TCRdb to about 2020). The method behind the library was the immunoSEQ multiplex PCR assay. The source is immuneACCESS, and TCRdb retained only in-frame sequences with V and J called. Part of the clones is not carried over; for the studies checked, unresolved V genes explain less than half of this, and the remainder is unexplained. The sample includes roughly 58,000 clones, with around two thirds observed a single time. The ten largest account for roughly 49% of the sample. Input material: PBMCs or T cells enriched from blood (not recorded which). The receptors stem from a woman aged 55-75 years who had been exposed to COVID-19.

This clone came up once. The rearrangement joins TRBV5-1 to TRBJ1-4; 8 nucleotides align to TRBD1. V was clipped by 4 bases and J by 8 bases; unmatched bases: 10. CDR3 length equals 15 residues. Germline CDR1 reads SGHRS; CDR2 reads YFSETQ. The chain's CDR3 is CASSQGARAEEKLFF. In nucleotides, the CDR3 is TGCGCCAGCAGCCAGGGGGCCAGGGCGGAAGAAAAACTGTTTTTT.

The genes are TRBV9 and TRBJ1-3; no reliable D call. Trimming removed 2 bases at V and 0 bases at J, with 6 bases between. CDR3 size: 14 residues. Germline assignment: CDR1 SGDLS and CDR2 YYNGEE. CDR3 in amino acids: CASSVGSSGNTIYF. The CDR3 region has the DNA TGTGCCAGCAGCGTTGGGAGCTCTGGAAACACCATATATTTT.

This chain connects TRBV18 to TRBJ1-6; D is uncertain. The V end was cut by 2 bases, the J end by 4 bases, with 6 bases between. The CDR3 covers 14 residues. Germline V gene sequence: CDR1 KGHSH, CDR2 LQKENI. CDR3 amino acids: CASSPSGYNSPLHF. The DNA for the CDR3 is TGTGCCAGCTCACCATCGGGTTATAATTCACCCCTCCACTTT.

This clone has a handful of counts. CDR3 sequence: CASTQPGGYGYTF. The CDR3 region has the DNA TGTGCCAGTACCCAACCCGGCGGCTATGGCTACACCTTC. The genes are TRBV19 and TRBJ1-2; D is uncertain. V lost 7 bases to trimming and J lost 4 bases, with 13 bases between them. Per germline, CDR1 LNHDA and CDR2 SQIVND (reference sequence). The CDR3 is 13 amino acids. The variable domain in full, completed from reference TRBV19 and TRBJ1-2, reads DGGITQSPKYLFRKEGQNVTLSCEQNLNHDAMYWYRQDPGQGLRLIYYSQIVNDFQKGDIAEGYSVSREKKESFPLTVTSAQKNPTAFYLCASTQPGGYGYTFGSGTRLTVV.

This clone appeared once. CDR3 sequence reads: CASTPGQAFNEQFF. The CDR3 DNA sequence: TGTGCCAGCACCCCGGGACAGGCCTTCAATGAGCAGTTCTTC. The genes are TRBV28 and TRBJ2-1; the match to TRBD1 covers 8 bases. The CDR3 is 14 amino acids. From germline, CDR1 is MDHEN and CDR2 SYDVKM. V lost 7 bases to trimming and J lost 6 bases; unmatched junction nucleotides: 8.

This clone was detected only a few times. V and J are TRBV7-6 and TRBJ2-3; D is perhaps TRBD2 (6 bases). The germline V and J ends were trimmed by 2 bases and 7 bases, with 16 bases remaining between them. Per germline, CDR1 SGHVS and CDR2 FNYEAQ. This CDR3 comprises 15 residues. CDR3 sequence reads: CASSLNPGGGNTQYF. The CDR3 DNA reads TGTGCCAGCAGCTTAAACCCCGGGGGTGGGAATACGCAGTATTTT.

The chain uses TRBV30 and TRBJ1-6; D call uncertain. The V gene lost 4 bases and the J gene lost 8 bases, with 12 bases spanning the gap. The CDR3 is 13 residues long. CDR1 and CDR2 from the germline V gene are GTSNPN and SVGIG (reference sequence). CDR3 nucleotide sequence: TGTGCCTGGAATCAGATACCTCATTCACCCCTCCACTTT. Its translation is CAWNQIPHSPLHF.

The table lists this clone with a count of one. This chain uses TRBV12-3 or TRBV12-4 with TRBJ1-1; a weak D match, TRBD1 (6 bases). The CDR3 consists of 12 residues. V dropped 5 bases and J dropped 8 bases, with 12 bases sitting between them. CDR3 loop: CASSLTGLEAFF. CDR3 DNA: TGTGCCAGCAGTCTTACAGGGCTAGAAGCTTTCTTT.

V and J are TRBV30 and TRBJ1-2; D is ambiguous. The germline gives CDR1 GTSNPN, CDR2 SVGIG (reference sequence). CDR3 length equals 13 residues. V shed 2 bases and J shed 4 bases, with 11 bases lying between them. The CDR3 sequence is CAWSKGGLYGYTF. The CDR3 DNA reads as TGTGCCTGGAGTAAAGGAGGGCTCTATGGCTACACCTTC. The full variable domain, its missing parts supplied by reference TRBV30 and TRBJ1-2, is SQTIHQWPATLVQPVGSPLSLECTVEGTSNPNLYWYRQAAGRGLQLLFYSVGIGQISSEVPQNLSASRPQDRQFILSSKKLLLSDSGFYLCAWSKGGLYGYTFGSGTRLTVV.

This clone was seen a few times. As DNA, the CDR3 is TGTGCCAGCAGTTCCCGCGGGGCTAGCGGGGGGGCCTCGTACGAGCAGTACTTC. Protein product: CASSSRGASGGASYEQYF. V and J are TRBV6-2 or TRBV6-3 and TRBJ2-7, with 12 bases lining up with TRBD2. The V gene's germline CDR1 is MNHEY and CDR2 SVGEGT. The CDR3 contains 18 residues. V shed 4 bases and J 4 bases; nucleotides not matched to a gene: 14.

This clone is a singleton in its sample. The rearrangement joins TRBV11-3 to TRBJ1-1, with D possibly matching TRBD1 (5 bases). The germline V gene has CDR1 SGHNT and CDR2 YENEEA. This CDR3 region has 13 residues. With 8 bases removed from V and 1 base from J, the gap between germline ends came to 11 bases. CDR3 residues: CASGRAENTEAFF. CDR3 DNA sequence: TGTGCCAGCGGCAGGGCGGAGAACACTGAAGCTTTCTTT.

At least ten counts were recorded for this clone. The CDR3 region has the DNA TGTGCCACCAGCATAGGCGGGGGGGCCATGGAGACCCAGTACTTC. Encoded protein: CATSIGGGAMETQYF. The rearrangement uses TRBV15 and TRBJ2-5; 9 bases are a match to TRBD2. Trimming took 4 bases from V and 5 from J; bases not matched to a gene: 8. This CDR3 region has 15 residues. In germline, CDR1 is LNHNV, CDR2 YYDKDF (reference sequence).

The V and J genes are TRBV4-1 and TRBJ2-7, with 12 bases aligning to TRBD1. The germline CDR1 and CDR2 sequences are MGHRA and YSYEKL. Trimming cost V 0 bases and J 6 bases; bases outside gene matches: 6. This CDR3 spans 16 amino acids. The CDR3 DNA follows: TGCGCCAGCAGCCAAGATCCGGGACAGGGGGCCCGCGAGCAGTACTTC. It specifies CASSQDPGQGAREQYF.

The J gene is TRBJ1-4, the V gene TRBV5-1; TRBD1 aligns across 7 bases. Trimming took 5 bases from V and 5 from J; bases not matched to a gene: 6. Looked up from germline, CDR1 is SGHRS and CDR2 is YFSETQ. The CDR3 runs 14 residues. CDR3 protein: CASRSGTANEKLFF. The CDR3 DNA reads TGCGCCAGCAGGTCCGGGACAGCAAATGAAAAACTGTTTTTT.

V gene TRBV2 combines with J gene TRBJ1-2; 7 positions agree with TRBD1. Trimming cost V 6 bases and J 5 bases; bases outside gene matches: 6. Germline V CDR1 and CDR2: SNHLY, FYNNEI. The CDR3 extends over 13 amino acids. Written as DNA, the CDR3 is TGTGCCAGCAGACAGGGGATTGATTATGGCTACACCTTC. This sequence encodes CASRQGIDYGYTF.

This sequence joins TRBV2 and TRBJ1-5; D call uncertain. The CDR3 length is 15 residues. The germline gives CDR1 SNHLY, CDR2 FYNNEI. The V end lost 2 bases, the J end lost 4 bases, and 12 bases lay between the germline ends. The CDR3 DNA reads TGTGCCAGCAGTGAATCCGGGAAGCGTAATCAGCCCCAGCATTTT. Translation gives CASSESGKRNQPQHF.

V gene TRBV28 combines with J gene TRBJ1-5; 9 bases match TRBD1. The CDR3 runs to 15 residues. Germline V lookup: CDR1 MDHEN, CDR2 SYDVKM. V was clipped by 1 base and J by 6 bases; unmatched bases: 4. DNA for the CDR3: TGTGCCAGCAGTTTATTACAGGGGGCTGTTCAGCCCCAGCATTTT. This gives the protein CASSLLQGAVQPQHF.

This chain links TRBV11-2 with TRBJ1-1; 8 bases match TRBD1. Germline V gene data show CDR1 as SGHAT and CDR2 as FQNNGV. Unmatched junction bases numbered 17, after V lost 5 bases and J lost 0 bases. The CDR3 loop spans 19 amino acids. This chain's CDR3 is CASSPHSGQGIGMNTEAFF. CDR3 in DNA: TGTGCCAGCAGCCCCCATTCTGGACAGGGTATAGGCATGAACACTGAAGCTTTCTTT.

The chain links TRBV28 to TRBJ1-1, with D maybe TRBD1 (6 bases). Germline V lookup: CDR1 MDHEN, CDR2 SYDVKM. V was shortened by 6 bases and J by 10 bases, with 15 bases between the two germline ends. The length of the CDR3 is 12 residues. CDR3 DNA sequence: TGTGCCAGCAGCCGACAGCCAGGGGTAGCTTTCTTT. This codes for CASSRQPGVAFF.

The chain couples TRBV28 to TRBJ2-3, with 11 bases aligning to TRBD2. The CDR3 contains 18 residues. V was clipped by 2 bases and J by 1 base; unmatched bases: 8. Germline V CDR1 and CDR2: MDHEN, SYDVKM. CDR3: CASSLVLAGGSGTDTQYF. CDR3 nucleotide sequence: TGTGCCAGCAGTTTAGTCCTAGCGGGGGGTTCCGGCACAGATACGCAGTATTTT.

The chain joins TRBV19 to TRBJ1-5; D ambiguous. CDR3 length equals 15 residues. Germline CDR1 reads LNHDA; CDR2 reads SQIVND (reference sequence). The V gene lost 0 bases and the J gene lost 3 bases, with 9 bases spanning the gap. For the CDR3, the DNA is TGTGCCAGTAGTATAGAAGGCGGAAACAATCAGCCCCAGCATTTT. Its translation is CASSIEGGNNQPQHF.

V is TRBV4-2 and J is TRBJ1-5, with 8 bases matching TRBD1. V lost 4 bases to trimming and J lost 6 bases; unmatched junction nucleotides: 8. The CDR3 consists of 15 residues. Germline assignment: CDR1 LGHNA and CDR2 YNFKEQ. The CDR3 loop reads CASSPRADRGQPQHF. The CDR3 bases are TGTGCCAGCAGCCCTCGGGCCGACAGGGGTCAGCCCCAGCATTTT.

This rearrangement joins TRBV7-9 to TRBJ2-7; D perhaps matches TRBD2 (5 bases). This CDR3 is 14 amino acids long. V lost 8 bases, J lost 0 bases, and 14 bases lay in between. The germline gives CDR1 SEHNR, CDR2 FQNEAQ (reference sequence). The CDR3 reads CASASTQSSYEQYF. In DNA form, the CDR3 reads TGTGCCAGCGCTAGCACCCAGAGCTCCTACGAGCAGTACTTC.